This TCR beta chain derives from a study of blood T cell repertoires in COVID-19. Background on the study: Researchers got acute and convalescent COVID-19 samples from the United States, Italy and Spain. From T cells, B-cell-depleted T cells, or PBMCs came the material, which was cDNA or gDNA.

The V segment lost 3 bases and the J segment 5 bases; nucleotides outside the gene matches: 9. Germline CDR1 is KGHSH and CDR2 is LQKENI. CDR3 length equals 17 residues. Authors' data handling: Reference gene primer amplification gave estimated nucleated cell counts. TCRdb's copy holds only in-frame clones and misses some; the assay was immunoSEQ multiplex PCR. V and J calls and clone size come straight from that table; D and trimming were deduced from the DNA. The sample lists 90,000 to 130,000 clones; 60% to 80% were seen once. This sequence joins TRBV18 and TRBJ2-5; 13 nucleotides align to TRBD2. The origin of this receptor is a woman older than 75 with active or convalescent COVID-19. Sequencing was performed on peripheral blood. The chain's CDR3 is CASSPRTSGRVGETQYF. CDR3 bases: TGTGCCAGCTCACCCCGGACTAGCGGGAGAGTAGGGGAGACCCAGTACTTC.